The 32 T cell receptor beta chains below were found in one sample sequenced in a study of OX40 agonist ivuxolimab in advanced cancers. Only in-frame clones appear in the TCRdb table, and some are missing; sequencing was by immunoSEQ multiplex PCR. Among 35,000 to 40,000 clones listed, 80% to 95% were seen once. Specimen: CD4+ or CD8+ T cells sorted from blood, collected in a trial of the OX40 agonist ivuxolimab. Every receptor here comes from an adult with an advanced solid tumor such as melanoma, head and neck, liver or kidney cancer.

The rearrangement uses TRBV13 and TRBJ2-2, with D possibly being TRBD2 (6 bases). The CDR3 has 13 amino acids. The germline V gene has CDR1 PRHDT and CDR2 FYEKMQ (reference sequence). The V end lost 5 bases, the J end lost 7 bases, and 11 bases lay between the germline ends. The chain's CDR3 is CASSRVGGGELFF. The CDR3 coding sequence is TGTGCCAGCAGCCGAGTCGGGGGCGGGGAGCTGTTTTTT.

CDR3 residues: CASIQSGQGGSPLHF. The DNA for the CDR3 is TGTGCCAGCATCCAAAGTGGACAGGGTGGATCACCCCTCCACTTT. This chain connects TRBV27 to TRBJ1-6, with TRBD1 identical over 8 bases. CDR3 length equals 15 residues. Losses at the gene ends were 7 bases for V and 10 bases for J; bases not matched to a gene: 12. CDR1 is MNHEY and CDR2 is SMNVEV in the germline V gene (reference sequence).

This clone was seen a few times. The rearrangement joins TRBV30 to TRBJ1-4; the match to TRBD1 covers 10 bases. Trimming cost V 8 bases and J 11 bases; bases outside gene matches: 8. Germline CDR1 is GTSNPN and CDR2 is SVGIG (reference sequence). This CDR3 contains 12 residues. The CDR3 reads CAAGTGERKLFF. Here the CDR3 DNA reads TGTGCCGCCGGGACAGGGGAAAGGAAACTGTTTTTT.

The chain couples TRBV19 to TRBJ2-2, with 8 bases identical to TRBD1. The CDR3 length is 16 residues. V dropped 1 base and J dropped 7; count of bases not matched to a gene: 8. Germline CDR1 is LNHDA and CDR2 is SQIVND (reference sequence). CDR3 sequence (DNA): TGTGCCAGTAGTATAGTGTCCAGGGGGCTCGACGGGGAGCTGTTTTTT. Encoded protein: CASSIVSRGLDGELFF. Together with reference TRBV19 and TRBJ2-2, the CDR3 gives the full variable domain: DGGITQSPKYLFRKEGQNVTLSCEQNLNHDAMYWYRQDPGQGLRLIYYSQIVNDFQKGDIAEGYSVSREKKESFPLTVTSAQKNPTAFYLCASSIVSRGLDGELFFGEGSRLTVL.

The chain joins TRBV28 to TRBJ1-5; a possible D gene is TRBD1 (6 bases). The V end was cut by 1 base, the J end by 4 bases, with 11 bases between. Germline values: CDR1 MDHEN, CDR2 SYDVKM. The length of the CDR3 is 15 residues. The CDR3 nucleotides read TGTGCCAGCAGTTTATTCACAGGGCAAAATCAGCCCCAGCATTTT. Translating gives CASSLFTGQNQPQHF.

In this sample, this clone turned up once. CDR3 sequence (DNA): TGTGCCAGCAGCGCCGGGACTAGGAACAATGAGCAGTTCTTC. This gives the protein CASSAGTRNNEQFF. The V call is TRBV7-9, the J call TRBJ2-1; 8 bases line up with TRBD2. Per the germline V gene, CDR1 is SEHNR and CDR2 is FQNEAQ (reference sequence). Trimming took 5 bases from V and 5 from J; bases not matched to a gene: 5. The CDR3 has 14 residues.

The CDR3: CASSQEGRSSYEQYF. The CDR3 region has the DNA TGTGCCAGCAGCCAAGAGGGTCGCAGCTCCTACGAGCAGTACTTC. V usage is TRBV4-2 and J usage is TRBJ2-5; no clear D. The DNA matches TRBJ2-7 better at its end, which makes the J call doubtful. This CDR3 comprises 15 residues. CDR1 and CDR2 from the germline V gene are LGHNA and YNFKEQ.

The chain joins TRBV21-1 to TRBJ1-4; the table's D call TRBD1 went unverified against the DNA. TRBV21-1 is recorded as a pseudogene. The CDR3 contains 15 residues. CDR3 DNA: TGTGCCAGCACCTACCGGGACACGGCTAATGAAAAACTGTTTTTT. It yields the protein CASTYRDTANEKLFF.

The CDR3 spells CASSEGLAADTQYF. The CDR3 DNA follows: TGTGCCAGCAGTGAAGGGCTAGCGGCAGATACGCAGTATTTT. The chain links TRBV2 to TRBJ2-3; 7 bases fit TRBD2. The V gene end was trimmed by 1 base and the J gene end by 4 bases; junction bases not matched to a gene: 2. The CDR3 extends over 14 amino acids. The germline CDR1 and CDR2 sequences are SNHLY and FYNNEI.

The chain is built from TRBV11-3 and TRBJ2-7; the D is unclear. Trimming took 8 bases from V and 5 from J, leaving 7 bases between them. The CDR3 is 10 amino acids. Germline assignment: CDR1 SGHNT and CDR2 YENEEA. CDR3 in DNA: TGTGCCAGCCTAAAAGACGAGCAGTACTTC. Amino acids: CASLKDEQYF.

As DNA, the CDR3 is TGCGCCAGCAGCGGAGACAGGGTGAACACTGAAGCTTTCTTT. Its protein product is CASSGDRVNTEAFF. The chain is built from TRBV5-1 and TRBJ1-1; 7 nucleotides align to TRBD1. This CDR3 contains 14 residues. The J segment lost 0 bases and the V segment lost 4 bases, leaving 3 bases of the junction unmatched. CDR1 is SGHRS and CDR2 is YFSETQ in the germline V gene.

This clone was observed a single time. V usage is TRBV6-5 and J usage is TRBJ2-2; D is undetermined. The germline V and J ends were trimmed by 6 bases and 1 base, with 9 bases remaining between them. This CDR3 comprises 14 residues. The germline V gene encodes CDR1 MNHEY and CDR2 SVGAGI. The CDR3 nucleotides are TGTGCCAGCAGGAGGACGGTGAACACCGGGGAGCTGTTTTTT. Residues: CASRRTVNTGELFF.

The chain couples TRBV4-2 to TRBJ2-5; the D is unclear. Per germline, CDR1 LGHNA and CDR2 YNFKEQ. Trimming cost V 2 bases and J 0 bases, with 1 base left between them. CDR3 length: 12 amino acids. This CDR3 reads CASSQNQETQYF. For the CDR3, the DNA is TGTGCCAGCAGCCAAAACCAAGAGACCCAGTACTTC.

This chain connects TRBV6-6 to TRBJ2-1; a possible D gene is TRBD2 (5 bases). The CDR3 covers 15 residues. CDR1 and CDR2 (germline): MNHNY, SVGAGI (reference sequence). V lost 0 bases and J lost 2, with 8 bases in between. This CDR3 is CASSYSSVPYNEQFF. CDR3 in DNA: TGTGCCAGCAGTTACTCTAGCGTCCCCTACAATGAGCAGTTCTTC.

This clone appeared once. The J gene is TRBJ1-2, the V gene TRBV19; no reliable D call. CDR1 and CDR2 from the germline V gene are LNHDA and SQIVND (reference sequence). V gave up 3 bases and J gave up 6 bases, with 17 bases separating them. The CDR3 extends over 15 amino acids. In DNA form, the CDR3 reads TGTGCCAGTAGTATGCGGGAGGGCGACCTTAATGGCTACACCTTC. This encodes CASSMREGDLNGYTF.

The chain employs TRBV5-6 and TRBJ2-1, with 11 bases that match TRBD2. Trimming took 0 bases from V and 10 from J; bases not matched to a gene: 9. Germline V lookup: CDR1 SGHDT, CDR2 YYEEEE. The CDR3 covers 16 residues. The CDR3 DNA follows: TGTGCCAGCAGCTTGGCCAGTAGCGGGAGGGCCGCGGAGCAGTTCTTC. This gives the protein CASSLASSGRAAEQFF.

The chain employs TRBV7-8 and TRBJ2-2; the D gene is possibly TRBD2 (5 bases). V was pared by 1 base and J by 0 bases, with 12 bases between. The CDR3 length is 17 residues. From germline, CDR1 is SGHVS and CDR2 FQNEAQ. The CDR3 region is CASSLEFAEANTGELFF. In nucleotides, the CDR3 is TGTGCCAGCAGCTTAGAATTTGCGGAGGCGAACACCGGGGAGCTGTTTTTT. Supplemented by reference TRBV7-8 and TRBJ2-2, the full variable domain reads GAGVSQSPRYKVAKRGQDVALRCDPISGHVSLFWYQQALGQGPEFLTYFQNEAQLDKSGLPSDRFFAERPEGSVSTLKIQRTQQEDSAVYLCASSLEFAEANTGELFFGEGSRLTVL.

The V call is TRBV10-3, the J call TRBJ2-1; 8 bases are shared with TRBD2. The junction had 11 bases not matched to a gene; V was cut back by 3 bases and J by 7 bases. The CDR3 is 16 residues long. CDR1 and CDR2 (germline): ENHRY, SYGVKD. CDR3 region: CAISEAGSGSRNEQFF. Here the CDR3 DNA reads TGTGCCATCAGTGAAGCGGGAAGCGGGAGCCGAAATGAGCAGTTCTTC.

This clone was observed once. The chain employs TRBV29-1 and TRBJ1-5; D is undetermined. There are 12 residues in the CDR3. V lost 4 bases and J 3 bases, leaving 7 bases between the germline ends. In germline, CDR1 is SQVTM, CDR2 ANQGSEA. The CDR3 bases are TGCAGCGTTGGGGGTTCCAATCAGCCCCAGCATTTT. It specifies CSVGGSNQPQHF.

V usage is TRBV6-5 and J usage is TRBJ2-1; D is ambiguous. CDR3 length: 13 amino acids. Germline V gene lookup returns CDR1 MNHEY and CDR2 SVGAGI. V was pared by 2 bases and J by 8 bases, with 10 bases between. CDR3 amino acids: CASSYGQRDEQFF. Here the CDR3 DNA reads TGTGCCAGCAGTTACGGGCAACGGGATGAGCAGTTCTTC.

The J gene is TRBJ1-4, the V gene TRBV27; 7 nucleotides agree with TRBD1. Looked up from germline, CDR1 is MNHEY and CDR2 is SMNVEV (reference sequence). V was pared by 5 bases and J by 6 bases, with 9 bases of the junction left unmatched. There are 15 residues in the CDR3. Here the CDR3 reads CASSLTSDRDEKLFF. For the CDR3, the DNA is TGTGCCAGCAGTCTTACCTCCGACAGGGATGAAAAACTGTTTTTT.

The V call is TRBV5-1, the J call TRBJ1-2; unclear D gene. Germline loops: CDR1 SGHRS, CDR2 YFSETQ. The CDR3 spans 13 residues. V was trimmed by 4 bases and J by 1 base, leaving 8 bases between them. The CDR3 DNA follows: TGCGCCAGCAGCGGGTCAGTTAACTATGGCTACACCTTC. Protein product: CASSGSVNYGYTF.

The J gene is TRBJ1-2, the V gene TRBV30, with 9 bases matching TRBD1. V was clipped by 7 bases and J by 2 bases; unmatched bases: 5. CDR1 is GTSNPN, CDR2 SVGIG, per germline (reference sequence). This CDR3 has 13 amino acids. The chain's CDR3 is CAYRDRVNYGYTF. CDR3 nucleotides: TGTGCCTACCGGGACAGGGTGAACTATGGCTACACCTTC. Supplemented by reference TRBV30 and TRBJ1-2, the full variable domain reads SQTIHQWPATLVQPVGSPLSLECTVEGTSNPNLYWYRQAAGRGLQLLFYSVGIGQISSEVPQNLSASRPQDRQFILSSKKLLLSDSGFYLCAYRDRVNYGYTFGSGTRLTVV.

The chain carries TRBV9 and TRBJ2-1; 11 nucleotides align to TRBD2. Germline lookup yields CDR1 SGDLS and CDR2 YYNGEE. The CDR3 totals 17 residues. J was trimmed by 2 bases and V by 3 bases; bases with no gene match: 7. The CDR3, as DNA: TGTGCCAGCAGCGCCGGACTAGCGGGTTACGCCTACAATGAGCAGTTCTTC. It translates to CASSAGLAGYAYNEQFF.

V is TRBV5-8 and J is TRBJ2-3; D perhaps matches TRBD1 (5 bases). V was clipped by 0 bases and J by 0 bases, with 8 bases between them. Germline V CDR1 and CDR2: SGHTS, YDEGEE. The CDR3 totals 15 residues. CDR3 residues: CASSLGRASTDTQYF. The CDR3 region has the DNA TGTGCCAGCAGCTTGGGCAGGGCTAGCACAGATACGCAGTATTTT.

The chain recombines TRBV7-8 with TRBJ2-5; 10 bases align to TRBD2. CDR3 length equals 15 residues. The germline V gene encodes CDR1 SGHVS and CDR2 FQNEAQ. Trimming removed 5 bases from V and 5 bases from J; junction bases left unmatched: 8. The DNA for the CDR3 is TGTGCCAGCAGCCCGCCTAGCGGGAGAGAGGAGACCCAGTACTTC. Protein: CASSPPSGREETQYF.

CDR3 sequence: CASSPGLAGDVRETQYF. In DNA, the CDR3 is TGTGCCAGCAGTCCGGGACTAGCGGGAGATGTGAGAGAGACCCAGTACTTC. This sequence joins TRBV28 and TRBJ2-5; TRBD2 matches at 14 bases. V lost 5 bases, J lost 4 bases, and 9 bases stayed unmatched. Germline CDR1 MDHEN, CDR2 SYDVKM. The CDR3 has 17 residues.

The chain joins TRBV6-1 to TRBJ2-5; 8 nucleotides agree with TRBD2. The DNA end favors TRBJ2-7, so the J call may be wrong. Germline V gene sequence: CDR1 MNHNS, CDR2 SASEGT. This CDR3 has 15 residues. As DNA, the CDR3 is TGTGCCAGCAGTGCCGGACTAGCACTCTCCTACGAGCAGTACTTC. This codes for CASSAGLALSYEQYF.

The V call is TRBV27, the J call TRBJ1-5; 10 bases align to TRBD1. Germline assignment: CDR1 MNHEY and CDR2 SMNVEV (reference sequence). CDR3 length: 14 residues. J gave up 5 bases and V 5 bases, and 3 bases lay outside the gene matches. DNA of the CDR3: TGTGCCAGCAGTCCGGGACAGGGGTATCAGCCCCAGCATTTT. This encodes CASSPGQGYQPQHF.

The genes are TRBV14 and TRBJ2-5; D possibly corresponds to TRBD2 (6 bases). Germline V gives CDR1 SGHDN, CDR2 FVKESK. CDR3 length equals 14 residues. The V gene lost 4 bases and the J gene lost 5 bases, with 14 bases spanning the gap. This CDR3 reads CASSRSGAGETQYF. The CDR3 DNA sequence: TGTGCCAGCAGCCGGTCCGGGGCGGGGGAGACCCAGTACTTC.

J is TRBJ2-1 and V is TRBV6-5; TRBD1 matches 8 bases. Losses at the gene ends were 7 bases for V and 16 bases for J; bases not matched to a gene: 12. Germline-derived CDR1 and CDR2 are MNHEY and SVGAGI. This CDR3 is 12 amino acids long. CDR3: CASINPAGQDFF. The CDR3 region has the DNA TGTGCCAGCATAAACCCCGCGGGACAGGATTTCTTC.

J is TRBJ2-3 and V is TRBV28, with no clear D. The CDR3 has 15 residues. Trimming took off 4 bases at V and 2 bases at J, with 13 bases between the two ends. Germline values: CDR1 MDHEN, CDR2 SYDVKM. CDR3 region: CASSCGPYPTDTQYF. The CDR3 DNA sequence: TGTGCCAGCAGTTGTGGGCCTTATCCCACAGATACGCAGTATTTT. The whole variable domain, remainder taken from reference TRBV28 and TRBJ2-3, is DVKVTQSSRYLVKRTGEKVFLECVQDMDHENMFWYRQDPGLGLRLIYFSYDVKMKEKGDIPEGYSVSREKKERFSLILESASTNQTSMYLCASSCGPYPTDTQYFGPGTRLTVL.